The entry below gives a single T cell receptor (beta chain) sequence along with its context. Data came from immunoSEQ multiplex PCR; TCRdb stores just in-frame clones and leaves some out. Altogether fewer than 150,000 clones are present, 84% being singletons, with the ten largest covering about 13%. This sample was included in a study of blood T cell repertoires in COVID-19. Whole-study context: Acute and convalescent COVID-19 specimens originated in the United States, Italy and Spain. PBMCs, B-cell-depleted T cells, or T cells provided the cDNA or gDNA that made up the material.

The CDR3 totals 17 residues. Trimming left V 0 bases short and J 1 base short, with 15 bases between. Germline V lookup: CDR1 LGHNT, CDR2 FRNRAP. This chain connects TRBV12-5 to TRBJ1-1; D may be TRBD1 (5 bases). The receptor was isolated from a human donor in a cohort sampled during active COVID-19. The source material was peripheral blood. The CDR3 DNA sequence: TGTGCTAGTGGTTTGGTAATGTCAGGGAAGGGGAACACTGAAGCTTTCTTT. Amino acid sequence: CASGLVMSGKGNTEAFF.